This entry is about one T cell receptor beta chain. RNA transcripts yielded amplified TCR beta CDR3 regions. Carried out on the TCR CDR3, a first-round RT-PCR used the HTBI primer set. TCRdb re-analysed the multiplex PCR reads in MiXCR, keeping a single row per CDR3 protein. The sample has roughly 750,000 distinct CDR3 sequences, roughly 15% seen once. The CDR3 consists of 16 residues. Germline V CDR1 and CDR2: LGHNA, YNFKEQ. The V gene end was trimmed by 4 bases and the J gene end by 5 bases; junction bases not matched to a gene: 10. The data originate from a study of T cells in Graves' hyperthyroidism and ophthalmopathy. Whole-study context: Peripheral blood was acquired at first diagnosis, ahead of any therapy whatsoever.

This chain connects TRBV4-2 to TRBJ1-4; 7 bases map to TRBD1. Sequences were obtained from blood. The sequence was obtained from a man aged 18-30 years with Graves' hyperthyroidism. The DNA for the CDR3 is TGTGCCAGCAGCCCCCAACACGGGACAGAGAATGAAAAACTGTTTTTT. Protein sequence: CASSPQHGTENEKLFF.